A single sample is the source of the 14 T cell receptor beta chains below, sequenced in a study of T cell changes during pregnancy in multiple sclerosis (dated by TCRdb to about 2019). The receptor library was made with the immunoSEQ multiplex PCR assay. TCRdb obtained this table from immuneACCESS and retained in-frame rearrangements with V and J assigned. These tables miss some clones; where compared with another copy, unresolved V genes account for less than half of the shortfall, and the remainder is unexplained. The sample table contains about 100,000 clones; only one count was recorded for 92% of them. Jointly, the top ten make up 1.9% of the sample. Sequenced here: peripheral blood, sampled after pregnancy. The receptor source for this set is a female donor with multiple sclerosis, enrolled in a pregnancy study.

This rearrangement joins TRBV27 to TRBJ2-1; TRBD2 matches at 8 bases. CDR1 and CDR2 (germline): MNHEY, SMNVEV (reference sequence). This CDR3 has 14 residues. The trim removed 3 bases at V and 8 bases at J, leaving 6 bases unmatched. The CDR3 bases are TGTGCCAGCAGTTTCCAGCGGGAGAGGGATGAGCAGTTCTTC. Translated, it gives CASSFQRERDEQFF.

This clone showed up just once. The chain is built from TRBV6-5 and TRBJ2-1; 8 bases map to TRBD1. CDR1 and CDR2 from the germline V gene are MNHEY and SVGAGI. Germline trimming cut 5 bases from V and 7 bases from J; bases unmatched to any gene: 7. The CDR3 runs 14 residues. CDR3 amino acids: CASSGGQGLNEQFF. The CDR3 DNA follows: TGTGCCAGCAGTGGAGGACAGGGCTTGAATGAGCAGTTCTTC.

The J gene is TRBJ1-1, the V gene TRBV11-3; D is ambiguous. This CDR3 region has 15 residues. Germline CDR1 and CDR2: SGHNT and YENEEA. The ends were cut back, 5 bases at V and 6 bases at J, with 19 bases in the middle. The CDR3 sequence is CASSPRVGESAEAFF. CDR3 nucleotide sequence: TGTGCCAGCAGCCCGAGGGTTGGGGAGTCCGCTGAAGCTTTCTTT.

The gene calls are TRBV4-1 and TRBJ2-7, with unresolved D. V was trimmed by 2 bases and J by 9 bases, leaving 8 bases between them. This CDR3 is 11 amino acids long. In germline, CDR1 is MGHRA, CDR2 YSYEKL. The CDR3 nucleotides are TGCGCCAGCAGCCAAAGAAAGCGGCAGTACTTC. Translating gives CASSQRKRQYF.

The CDR3 DNA is TGTGCCAGCAGCCCCAGGACAGCGAGGAACTATGGCTACACCTTC. It specifies CASSPRTARNYGYTF. The chain uses TRBV7-9 and TRBJ1-2; D perhaps matches TRBD1 (6 bases). Per germline, CDR1 SEHNR and CDR2 FQNEAQ (reference sequence). CDR3 length equals 15 residues. Between the trimmed V and J ends, which lost 5 bases and 2 bases, there was a span of 15 bases.

The chain employs TRBV11-3 and TRBJ2-4; D is perhaps TRBD2 (5 bases). The CDR3 extends over 15 amino acids. Per the germline V gene, CDR1 is SGHNT and CDR2 is YENEEA. Trimming took off 5 bases at V and 1 base at J, with 12 bases between the two ends. CDR3 region: CASSAAVAAKNIQYF. The DNA for the CDR3 is TGTGCCAGCAGCGCAGCGGTGGCGGCCAAAAACATTCAGTACTTC.

The chain carries TRBV7-9 and TRBJ2-2; a possible D gene is TRBD2 (6 bases). The germline V and J ends were trimmed by 2 bases and 4 bases, with 8 bases remaining between them. The CDR3 totals 14 residues. Germline CDR1 is SEHNR and CDR2 is FQNEAQ (reference sequence). CDR3 nucleotide sequence: TGTGCCAGCAGCTTAACGGGGGTCACCGGGGAGCTGTTTTTT. Translation: CASSLTGVTGELFF.

This chain uses TRBV7-8 with TRBJ1-1; no clear D gene. Per germline, CDR1 SGHVS and CDR2 FQNEAQ. Trimming stripped 5 bases from V and 1 base from J, with 14 bases between. The CDR3 totals 15 residues. The DNA for the CDR3 is TGTGCCAGCAGCCCGAGGACGGGAGAGAACACTGAAGCTTTCTTT. Encoded protein: CASSPRTGENTEAFF.

The V and J genes are TRBV4-1 and TRBJ1-3; weak D call: TRBD1 (5 bases). Germline loops: CDR1 MGHRA, CDR2 YSYEKL. Trimming pared 1 base from V and 4 bases from J, leaving 14 bases between. This CDR3 is built from 16 residues. The CDR3 here is CASSQGTTGLGNTIYF. The CDR3 DNA follows: TGCGCCAGCAGCCAAGGAACTACAGGCTTAGGAAACACCATATATTTT.

V is TRBV29-1 and J is TRBJ1-2; 8 positions agree with TRBD1. V gave up 4 bases and J gave up 6 bases; unmatched junction bases: 4. The germline V gene encodes CDR1 SQVTM and CDR2 ANQGSEA. The CDR3 is 12 amino acids. Here the CDR3 reads CSVVQGVNGYTF. CDR3 nucleotide sequence: TGCAGCGTTGTACAGGGGGTGAATGGCTACACCTTC.

The chain combines TRBV5-1 with TRBJ2-3, with 7 bases that match TRBD2. The trim removed 5 bases at V and 3 bases at J, leaving 3 bases unmatched. The CDR3 sequence is 13 residues long. Germline V lookup: CDR1 SGHRS, CDR2 YFSETQ. CDR3 loop: CASSNSGTDTQYF. The CDR3 region has the DNA TGCGCCAGCAGTAATAGCGGGACAGATACGCAGTATTTT.

Ten or more counts support this clone. The J gene is TRBJ1-2, the V gene TRBV5-1; no clear D gene. The CDR3 loop spans 14 amino acids. Germline V lookup: CDR1 SGHRS, CDR2 YFSETQ. The ends were cut back, 7 bases at V and 5 bases at J, with 18 bases in the middle. Here the CDR3 reads CASGLGTRNYGYTF. DNA for the CDR3: TGCGCCAGCGGTCTAGGTACCCGTAATTATGGCTACACCTTC.

CDR3 in amino acids: CASSPRGAYNSPLHF. The DNA of the CDR3 is TGTGCCAGCAGCCCGCGGGGGGCCTATAATTCACCCCTCCACTTT. The J gene is TRBJ1-6, the V gene TRBV5-8, with a tentative D call TRBD1 (5 bases). The germline V gene encodes CDR1 SGHTS and CDR2 YDEGEE. Between the trimmed V and J ends, which lost 4 bases and 2 bases, there was a span of 10 bases. The CDR3 consists of 15 residues.

The chain recombines TRBV7-9 with TRBJ2-1; possibly TRBD2 for D (6 bases). The CDR3 extends over 14 amino acids. With 2 bases removed from V and 6 bases from J, the gap between germline ends came to 11 bases. CDR1 SEHNR and CDR2 FQNEAQ come from the germline V gene (reference sequence). CDR3 bases: TGTGCCAGCAGCTTATTCGGGGGAGGCAATGAGCAGTTCTTC. Translated, it gives CASSLFGGGNEQFF.